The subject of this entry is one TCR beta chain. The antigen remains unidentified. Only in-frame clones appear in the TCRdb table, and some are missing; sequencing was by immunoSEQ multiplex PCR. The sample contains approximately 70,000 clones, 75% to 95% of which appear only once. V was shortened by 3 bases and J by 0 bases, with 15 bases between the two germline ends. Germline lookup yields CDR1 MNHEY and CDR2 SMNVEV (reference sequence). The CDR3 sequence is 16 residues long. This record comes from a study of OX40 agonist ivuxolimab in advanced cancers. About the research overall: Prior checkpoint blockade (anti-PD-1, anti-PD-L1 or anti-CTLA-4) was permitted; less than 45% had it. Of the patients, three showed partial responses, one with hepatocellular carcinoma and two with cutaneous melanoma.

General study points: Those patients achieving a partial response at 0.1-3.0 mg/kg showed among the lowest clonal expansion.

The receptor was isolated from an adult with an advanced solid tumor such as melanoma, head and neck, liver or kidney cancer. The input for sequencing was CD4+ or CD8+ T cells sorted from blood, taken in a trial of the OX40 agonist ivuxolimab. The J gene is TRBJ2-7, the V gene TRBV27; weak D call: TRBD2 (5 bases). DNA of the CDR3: TGTGCCAGCAGTTTCTCTTTGGGGAGTTACTCCTACGAGCAGTACTTC. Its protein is CASSFSLGSYSYEQYF.